This T cell receptor beta chain originates from a study of CD8+ T cells in alopecia areata. Comment on this clone: Its antigen remains unidentified.

This CDR3 has 16 amino acids. Trimming at V came to 3 bases and at J to 6 bases, leaving 9 bases not matched to a gene. The V gene's germline CDR1 is MGHRA and CDR2 YSYEKL. Extracted RNA was reverse transcribed into cDNA, the sequencing template. Measured with immunoSEQ multiplex PCR; TCRdb has only the in-frame clones, and not every one. The sample records about 23,000 clones, 40% to 60% being singletons. As part of sample collection, lesional scalp punch biopsies and peripheral blood were taken from alopecia areata patients. Starting from PBMCs, sorting isolated CD4+ and CD8+ T cells. Study-wide points: TCRs were shared less clearly across patients than in mice, possibly for HLA-related reasons. The study found higher clonality in lesional than normal scalp, especially in alopecia totalis/universalis.

Sequenced: NKG2D-high CD8+ T cells sorted from blood. This TCR came from a human donor with alopecia areata. The rearrangement uses TRBV4-1 and TRBJ1-2; 11 positions match TRBD1. The chain's CDR3 is CASSQLGTGGAHGYTF. CDR3 coding DNA: TGCGCCAGCAGCCAGCTCGGGACAGGGGGGGCCCATGGCTACACCTTC.